This TCR beta chain was sequenced in a study of memory CD4+ T cells and cytomegalovirus serostatus. Study information: Of the healthy Belgian adults, 9 were CMV seropositive and about 24 seronegative. General observations from the study: The CMV-associated TCR signature appears largely within the CD4+ memory repertoire.

The sort gate was single viable CD3+CD4+CD8-CD45RO+ cells for memory CD4+ T cells. Serostatus was set by detecting CMV pp150, pp28, p38, p52 IgG. Positive selection with CD4 microbeads enriched total CD4+ T cells. Libraries were prepared by immunoSEQ multiplex PCR; TCRdb keeps only in-frame clonotypes and omits some of them. The sample lists under 45,000 clones, over 70% occurring once. In its sample, this clone was seen once. Its specificity is unknown. V was clipped by 3 bases and J by 4 bases; unmatched bases: 5. The length of the CDR3 is 16 residues. From germline, CDR1 is PRHDT and CDR2 FYEKMQ (reference sequence).

Sequencing used memory CD4+ T cells from blood. The receptor's source is an adult in good health and CMV-seronegative. The chain couples TRBV13 to TRBJ1-6; 8 bases are shared with TRBD1. The CDR3 loop reads CASSFGQGRYNSPLHF. Written as DNA, the CDR3 is TGTGCCAGCAGCTTCGGACAGGGCCGTTATAATTCACCCCTCCACTTT. Combining the CDR3 with reference TRBV13 and TRBJ1-6 gives the whole variable domain AAGVIQSPRHLIKEKRETATLKCYPIPRHDTVYWYQQGPGQDPQFLISFYEKMQSDKGSIPDRFSAQQFSDYHSELNMSSLELGDSALYFCASSFGQGRYNSPLHFGNGTRLTVT.